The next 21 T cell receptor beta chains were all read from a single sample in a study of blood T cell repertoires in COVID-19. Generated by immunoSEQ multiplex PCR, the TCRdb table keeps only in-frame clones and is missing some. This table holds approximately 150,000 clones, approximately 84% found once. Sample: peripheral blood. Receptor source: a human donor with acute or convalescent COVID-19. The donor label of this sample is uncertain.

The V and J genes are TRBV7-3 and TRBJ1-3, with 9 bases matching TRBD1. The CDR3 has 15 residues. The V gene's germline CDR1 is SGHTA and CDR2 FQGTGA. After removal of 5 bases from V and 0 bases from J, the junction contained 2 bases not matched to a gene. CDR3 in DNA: TGTGCCAGCAGCCGACAGGGGGGCTCTGGAAACACCATATATTTT. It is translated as CASSRQGGSGNTIYF.

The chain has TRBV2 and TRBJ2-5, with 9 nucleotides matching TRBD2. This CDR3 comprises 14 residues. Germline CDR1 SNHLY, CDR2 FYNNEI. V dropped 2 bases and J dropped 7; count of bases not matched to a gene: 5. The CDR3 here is CASSERRGGVTQYF. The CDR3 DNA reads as TGTGCCAGCAGTGAACGGCGGGGGGGCGTGACCCAGTACTTC.

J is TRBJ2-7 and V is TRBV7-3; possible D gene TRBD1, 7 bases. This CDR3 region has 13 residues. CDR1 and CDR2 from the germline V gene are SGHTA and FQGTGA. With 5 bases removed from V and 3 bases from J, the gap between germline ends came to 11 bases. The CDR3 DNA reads TGTGCCAGCAGCCGGGGGACAGACTACGAGCAGTACTTC. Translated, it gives CASSRGTDYEQYF.

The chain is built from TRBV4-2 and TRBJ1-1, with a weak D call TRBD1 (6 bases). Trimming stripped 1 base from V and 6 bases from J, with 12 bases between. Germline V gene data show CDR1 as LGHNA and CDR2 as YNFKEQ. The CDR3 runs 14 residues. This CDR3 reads CASSQVRTVPEAFF. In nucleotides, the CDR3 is TGTGCCAGCAGCCAAGTCAGGACAGTCCCTGAAGCTTTCTTT.

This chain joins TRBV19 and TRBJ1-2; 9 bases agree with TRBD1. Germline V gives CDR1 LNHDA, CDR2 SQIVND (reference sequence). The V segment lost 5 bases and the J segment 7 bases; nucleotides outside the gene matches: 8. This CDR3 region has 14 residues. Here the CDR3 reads CASSSTGGVGGYTF. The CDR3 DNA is TGTGCCAGTAGTTCAACAGGGGGCGTTGGTGGCTACACCTTC.

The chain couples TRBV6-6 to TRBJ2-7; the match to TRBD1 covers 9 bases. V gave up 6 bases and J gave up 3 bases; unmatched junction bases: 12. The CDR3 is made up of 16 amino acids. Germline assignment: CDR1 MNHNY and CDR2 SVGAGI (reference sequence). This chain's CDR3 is CASSREPGQGYYEQYF. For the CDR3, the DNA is TGTGCCAGCAGCCGTGAACCGGGACAGGGATACTACGAGCAGTACTTC.

The CDR3 here is CASSLAPPLAKNIQYF. CDR3 nucleotide sequence: TGCGCCAGCAGCTTGGCCCCCCCTCTAGCCAAAAACATTCAGTACTTC. The V and J genes are TRBV5-1 and TRBJ2-4, with D unresolved. The germline V gene encodes CDR1 SGHRS and CDR2 YFSETQ. V shed 0 bases and J shed 0 bases, with 10 bases lying between them. The CDR3 loop spans 16 amino acids.

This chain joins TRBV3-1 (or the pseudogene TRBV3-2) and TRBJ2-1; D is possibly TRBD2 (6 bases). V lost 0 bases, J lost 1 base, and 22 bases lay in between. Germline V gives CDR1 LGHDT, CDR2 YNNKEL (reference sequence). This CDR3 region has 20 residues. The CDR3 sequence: CASSQDPPRVAAKSYNEQFF. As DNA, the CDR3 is TGTGCCAGCAGCCAAGACCCCCCACGCGTAGCGGCGAAATCCTACAATGAGCAGTTCTTC.

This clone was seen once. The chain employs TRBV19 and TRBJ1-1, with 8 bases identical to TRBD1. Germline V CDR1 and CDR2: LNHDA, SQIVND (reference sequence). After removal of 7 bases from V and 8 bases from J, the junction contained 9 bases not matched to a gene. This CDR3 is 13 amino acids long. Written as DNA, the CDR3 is TGTGCCAGTAAGCCGACAGGGGCCTCCGAAGCTTTCTTT. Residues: CASKPTGASEAFF.

As DNA, the CDR3 is TGTGCCAGCACCCCTACCGGGAACACTGAAGCTTTCTTT. It encodes CASTPTGNTEAFF. The chain couples TRBV12-3 or TRBV12-4 to TRBJ1-1, with unresolved D. This CDR3 contains 13 residues. V lost 7 bases and J 1 base, leaving 10 bases between the germline ends.

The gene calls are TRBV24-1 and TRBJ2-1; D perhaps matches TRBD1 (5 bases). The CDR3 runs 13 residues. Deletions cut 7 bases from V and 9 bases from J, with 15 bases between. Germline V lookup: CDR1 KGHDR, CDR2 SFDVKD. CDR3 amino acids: CATRLPGSPEQFF. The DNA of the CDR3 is TGTGCCACCAGGTTGCCAGGGTCCCCTGAGCAGTTCTTC.

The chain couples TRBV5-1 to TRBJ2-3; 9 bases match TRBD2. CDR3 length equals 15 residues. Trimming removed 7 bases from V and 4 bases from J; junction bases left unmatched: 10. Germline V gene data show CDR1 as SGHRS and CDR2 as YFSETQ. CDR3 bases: TGCGCCAGCCATGGCGGGGGGGCTCCCGCAGATACGCAGTATTTT. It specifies CASHGGGAPADTQYF. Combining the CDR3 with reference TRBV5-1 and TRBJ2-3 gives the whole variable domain KAGVTQTPRYLIKTRGQQVTLSCSPISGHRSVSWYQQTPGQGLQFLFEYFSETQRNKGNFPGRFSGRQFSNSRSEMNVSTLELGDSALYLCASHGGGAPADTQYFGPGTRLTVL.

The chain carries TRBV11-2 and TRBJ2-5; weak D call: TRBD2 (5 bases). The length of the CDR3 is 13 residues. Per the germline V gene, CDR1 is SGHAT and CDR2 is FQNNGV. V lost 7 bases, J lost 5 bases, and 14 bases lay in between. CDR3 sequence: CASTPVWRETQYF. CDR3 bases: TGTGCCAGCACTCCCGTTTGGAGGGAGACCCAGTACTTC. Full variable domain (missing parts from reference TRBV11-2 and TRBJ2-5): EAGVAQSPRYKIIEKRQSVAFWCNPISGHATLYWYQQILGQGPKLLIQFQNNGVVDDSQLPKDRFSAERLKGVDSTLKIQPAKLEDSAVYLCASTPVWRETQYFGPGTRLLVL.

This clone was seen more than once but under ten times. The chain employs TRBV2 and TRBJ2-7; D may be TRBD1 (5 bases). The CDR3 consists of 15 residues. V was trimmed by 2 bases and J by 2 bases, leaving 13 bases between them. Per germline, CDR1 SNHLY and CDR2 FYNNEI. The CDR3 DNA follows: TGTGCCAGCAGTGAATCGCCCAGGGCCGCCTACGAGCAGTACGTC. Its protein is CASSESPRAAYEQYV.

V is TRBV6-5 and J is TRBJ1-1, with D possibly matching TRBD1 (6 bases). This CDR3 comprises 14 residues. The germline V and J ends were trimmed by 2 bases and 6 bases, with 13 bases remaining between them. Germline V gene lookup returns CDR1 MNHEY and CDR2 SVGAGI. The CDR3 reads CASSYGQFNSEAFF. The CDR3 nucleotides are TGTGCCAGCAGTTACGGACAGTTTAATTCTGAAGCTTTCTTT.

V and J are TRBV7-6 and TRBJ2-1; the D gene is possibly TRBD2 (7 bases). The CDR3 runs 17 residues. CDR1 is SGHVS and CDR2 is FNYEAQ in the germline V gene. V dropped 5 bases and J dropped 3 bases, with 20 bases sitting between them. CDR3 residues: CASSPGVGGGSYNEQFF. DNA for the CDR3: TGTGCCAGCAGCCCCGGGGTTGGGGGGGGCAGCTACAATGAGCAGTTCTTC.

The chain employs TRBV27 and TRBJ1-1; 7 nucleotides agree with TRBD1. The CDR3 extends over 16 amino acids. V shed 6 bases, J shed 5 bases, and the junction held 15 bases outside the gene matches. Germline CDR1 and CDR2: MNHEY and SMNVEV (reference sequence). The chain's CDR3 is CASRPWGGQEHTEAFF. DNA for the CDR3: TGTGCCAGCAGACCTTGGGGCGGACAGGAGCATACTGAAGCTTTCTTT.

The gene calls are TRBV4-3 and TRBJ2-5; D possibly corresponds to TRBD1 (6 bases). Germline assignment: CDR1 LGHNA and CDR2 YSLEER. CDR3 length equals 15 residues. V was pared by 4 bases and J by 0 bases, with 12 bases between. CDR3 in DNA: TGCGCCAGCAGCCGCTTACAGGGATACCAAGAGACCCAGTACTTC. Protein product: CASSRLQGYQETQYF.

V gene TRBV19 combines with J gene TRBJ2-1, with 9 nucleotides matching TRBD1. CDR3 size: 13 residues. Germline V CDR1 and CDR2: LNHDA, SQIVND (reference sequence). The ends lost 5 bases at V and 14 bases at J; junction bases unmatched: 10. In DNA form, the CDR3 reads TGTGCCAGTAGTGCCGACCCGGGACAGGGAAAGTTCTTC. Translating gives CASSADPGQGKFF.

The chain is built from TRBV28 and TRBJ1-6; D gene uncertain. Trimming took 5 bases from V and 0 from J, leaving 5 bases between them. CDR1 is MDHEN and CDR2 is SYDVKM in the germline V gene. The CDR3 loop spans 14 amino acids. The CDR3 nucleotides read TGTGCCAGCAGTAAGAGCTCCTATAATTCACCCCTCCACTTT. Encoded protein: CASSKSSYNSPLHF.

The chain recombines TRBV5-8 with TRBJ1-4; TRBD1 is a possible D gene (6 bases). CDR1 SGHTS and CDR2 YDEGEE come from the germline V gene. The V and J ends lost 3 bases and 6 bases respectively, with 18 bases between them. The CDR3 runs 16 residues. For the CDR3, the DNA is TGTGCCAGCAGCTCGGGTACCGGGACATCGGATGAAAAACTGTTTTTT. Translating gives CASSSGTGTSDEKLFF.